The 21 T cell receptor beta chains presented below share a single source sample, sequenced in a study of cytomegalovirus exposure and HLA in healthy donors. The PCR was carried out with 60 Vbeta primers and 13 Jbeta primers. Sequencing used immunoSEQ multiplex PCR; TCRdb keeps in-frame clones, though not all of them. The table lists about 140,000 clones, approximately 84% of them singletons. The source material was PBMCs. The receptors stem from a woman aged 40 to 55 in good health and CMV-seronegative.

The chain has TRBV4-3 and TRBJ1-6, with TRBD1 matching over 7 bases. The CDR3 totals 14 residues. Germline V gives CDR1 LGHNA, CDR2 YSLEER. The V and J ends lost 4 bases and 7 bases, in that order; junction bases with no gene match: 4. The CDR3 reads CASSRDSKNSPLHF. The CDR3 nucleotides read TGCGCCAGCAGCCGGGACAGCAAAAATTCACCCCTCCACTTT.

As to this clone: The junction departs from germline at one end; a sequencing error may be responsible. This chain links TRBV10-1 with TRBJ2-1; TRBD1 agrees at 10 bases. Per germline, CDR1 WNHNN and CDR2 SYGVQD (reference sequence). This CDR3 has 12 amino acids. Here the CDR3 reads CASSPRQGAPLF. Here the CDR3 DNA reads TGCGCCAGCAGCCCTAGACAGGGGGCACCACTCTTC.

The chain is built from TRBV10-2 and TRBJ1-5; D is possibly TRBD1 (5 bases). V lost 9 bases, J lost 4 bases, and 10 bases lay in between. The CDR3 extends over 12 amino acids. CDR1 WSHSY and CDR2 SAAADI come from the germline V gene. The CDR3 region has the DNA TGCGCCAGGGGGGAGGGAAATCAGCCCCAGCATTTT. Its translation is CARGEGNQPQHF.

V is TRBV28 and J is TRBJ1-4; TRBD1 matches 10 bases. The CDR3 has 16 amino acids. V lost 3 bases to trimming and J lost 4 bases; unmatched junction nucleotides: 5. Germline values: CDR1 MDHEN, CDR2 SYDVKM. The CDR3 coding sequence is TGTGCCAGCAGTTTCTTGACAGGGGGCCGTAATGAAAAACTGTTTTTT. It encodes CASSFLTGGRNEKLFF.

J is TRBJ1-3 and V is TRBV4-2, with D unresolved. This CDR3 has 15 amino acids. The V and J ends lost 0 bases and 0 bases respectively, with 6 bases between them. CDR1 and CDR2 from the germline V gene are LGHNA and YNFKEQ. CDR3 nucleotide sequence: TGTGCCAGCAGCCAAGAAACTTTCTCTGGAAACACCATATATTTT. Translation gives CASSQETFSGNTIYF.

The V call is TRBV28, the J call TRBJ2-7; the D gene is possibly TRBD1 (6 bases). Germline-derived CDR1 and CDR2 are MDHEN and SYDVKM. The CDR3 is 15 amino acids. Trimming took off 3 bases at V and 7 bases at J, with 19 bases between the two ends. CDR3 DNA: TGTGCCAGCAGTTTGGGGGCAGTCTCTGGGGAGGAGCAGTACTTC. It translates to CASSLGAVSGEEQYF.

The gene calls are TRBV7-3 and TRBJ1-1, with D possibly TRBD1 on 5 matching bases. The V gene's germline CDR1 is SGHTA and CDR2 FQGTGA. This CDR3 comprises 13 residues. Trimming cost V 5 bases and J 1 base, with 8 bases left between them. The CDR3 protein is CASSQTGNTEAFF. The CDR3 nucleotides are TGTGCCAGCAGCCAAACAGGGAACACTGAAGCTTTCTTT. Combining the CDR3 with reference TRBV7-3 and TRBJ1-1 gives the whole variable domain GAGVSQTPSNKVTEKGKYVELRCDPISGHTALYWYRQSLGQGPEFLIYFQGTGAADDSGLPNDRFFAVRPEGSVSTLKIQRTERGDSAVYLCASSQTGNTEAFFGQGTRLTVV.

The CDR3 protein is CASSVRGRGGGYNEQFF. The CDR3 nucleotides are TGTGCCAGCAGCGTAAGGGGTAGGGGGGGCGGCTACAATGAGCAGTTCTTC. The chain employs TRBV7-3 and TRBJ2-1; D is perhaps TRBD2 (7 bases). The germline gives CDR1 SGHTA, CDR2 FQGTGA. The V end was cut by 5 bases, the J end by 3 bases, with 20 bases between. The CDR3 consists of 17 residues.

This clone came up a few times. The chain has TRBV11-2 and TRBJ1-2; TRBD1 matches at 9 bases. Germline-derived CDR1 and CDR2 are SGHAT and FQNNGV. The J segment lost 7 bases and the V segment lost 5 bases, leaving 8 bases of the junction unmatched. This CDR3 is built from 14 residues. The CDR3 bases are TGTGCCAGCAGCACCCCACAGGGGGCTGGTGGCTACACCTTC. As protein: CASSTPQGAGGYTF.

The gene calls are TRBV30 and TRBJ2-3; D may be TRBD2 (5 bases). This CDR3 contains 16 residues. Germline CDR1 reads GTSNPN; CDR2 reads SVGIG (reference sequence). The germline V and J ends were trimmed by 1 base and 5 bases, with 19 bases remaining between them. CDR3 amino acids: CAWSARLARLGDTQYF. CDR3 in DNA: TGTGCCTGGAGTGCCCGATTAGCGAGACTGGGAGATACGCAGTATTTT.

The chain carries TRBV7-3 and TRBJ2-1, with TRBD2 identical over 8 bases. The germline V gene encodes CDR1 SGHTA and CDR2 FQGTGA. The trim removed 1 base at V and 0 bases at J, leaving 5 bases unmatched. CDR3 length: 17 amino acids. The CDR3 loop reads CASSLSLAGTSYNEQFF. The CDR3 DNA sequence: TGTGCCAGCAGCTTAAGTCTAGCGGGTACCTCCTACAATGAGCAGTTCTTC.

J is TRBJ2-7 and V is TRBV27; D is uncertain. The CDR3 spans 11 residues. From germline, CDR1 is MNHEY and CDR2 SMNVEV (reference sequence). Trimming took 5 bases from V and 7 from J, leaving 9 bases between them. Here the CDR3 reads CASSLYGEQYF. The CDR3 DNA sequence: TGTGCCAGCAGTCTATACGGGGAGCAGTACTTC.

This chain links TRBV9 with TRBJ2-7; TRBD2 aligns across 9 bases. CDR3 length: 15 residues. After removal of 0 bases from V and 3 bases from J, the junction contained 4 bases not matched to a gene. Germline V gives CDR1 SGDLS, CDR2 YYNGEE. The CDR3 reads CASSVGLADRYEQYF. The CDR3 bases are TGTGCCAGCAGCGTAGGACTAGCGGATCGCTACGAGCAGTACTTC.

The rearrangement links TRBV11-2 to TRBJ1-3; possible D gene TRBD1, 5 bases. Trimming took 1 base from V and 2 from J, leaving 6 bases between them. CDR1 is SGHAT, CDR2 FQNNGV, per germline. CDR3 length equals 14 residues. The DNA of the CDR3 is TGTGCCAGCAGCTTAGGGGGGGCTGGAAACACCATATATTTT. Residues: CASSLGGAGNTIYF.

The CDR3 sequence is CASSLGEGVNTGELFF. DNA for the CDR3: TGTGCCAGCAGTTTAGGGGAGGGAGTGAACACCGGGGAGCTGTTTTTT. The chain joins TRBV27 to TRBJ2-2; 7 bases are shared with TRBD2. The CDR3 spans 16 residues. Trimming at V came to 2 bases and at J to 1 base, leaving 4 bases not matched to a gene. CDR1 MNHEY and CDR2 SMNVEV come from the germline V gene (reference sequence).

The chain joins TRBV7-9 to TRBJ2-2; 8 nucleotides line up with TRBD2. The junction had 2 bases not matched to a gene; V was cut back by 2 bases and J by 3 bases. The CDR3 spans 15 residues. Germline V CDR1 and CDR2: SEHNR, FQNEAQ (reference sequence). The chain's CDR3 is CASSLTSGYTGELFF. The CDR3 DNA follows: TGTGCCAGCAGCTTAACTAGCGGATACACCGGGGAGCTGTTTTTT.

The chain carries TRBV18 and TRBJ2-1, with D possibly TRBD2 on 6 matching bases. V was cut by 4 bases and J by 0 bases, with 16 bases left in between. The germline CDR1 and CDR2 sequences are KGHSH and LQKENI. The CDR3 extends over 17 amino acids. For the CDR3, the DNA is TGTGCCAGCTCACGGAGGATCCGGGAGAGCTCCTACAATGAGCAGTTCTTC. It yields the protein CASSRRIRESSYNEQFF.

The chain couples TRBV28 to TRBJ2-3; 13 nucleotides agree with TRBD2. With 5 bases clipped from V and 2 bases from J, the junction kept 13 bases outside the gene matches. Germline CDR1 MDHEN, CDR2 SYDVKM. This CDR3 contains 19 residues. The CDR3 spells CASSLPWTSGSYDTDTQYF. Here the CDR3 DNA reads TGTGCCAGCAGTCTGCCTTGGACTAGCGGGAGTTATGACACAGATACGCAGTATTTT.

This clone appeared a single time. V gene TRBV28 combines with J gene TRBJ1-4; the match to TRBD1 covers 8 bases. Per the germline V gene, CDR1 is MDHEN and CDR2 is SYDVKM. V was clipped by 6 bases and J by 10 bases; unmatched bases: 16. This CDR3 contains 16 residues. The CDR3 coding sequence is TGTGCCAGCAGGCGTGAAAGGACAGGGAGGGGAGGAAAACTGTTTTTT. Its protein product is CASRRERTGRGGKLFF.

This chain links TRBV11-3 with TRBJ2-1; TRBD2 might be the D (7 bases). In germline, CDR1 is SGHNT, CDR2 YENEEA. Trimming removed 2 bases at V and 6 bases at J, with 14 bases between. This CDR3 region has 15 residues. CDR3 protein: CASSLMWEGGNEQFF. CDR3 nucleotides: TGTGCCAGCAGCTTAATGTGGGAGGGGGGCAATGAGCAGTTCTTC.

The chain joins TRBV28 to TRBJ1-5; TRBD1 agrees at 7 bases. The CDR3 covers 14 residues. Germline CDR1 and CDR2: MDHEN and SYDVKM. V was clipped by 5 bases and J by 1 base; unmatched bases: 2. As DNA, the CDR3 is TGTGCCAGCAGTCAAGGGGGCAGCAATCAGCCCCAGCATTTT. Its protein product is CASSQGGSNQPQHF.